The source of this TCR beta chain is a study of T cell repertoires in cytomegalovirus infection. Study information: Public signatures in TCR beta pointed to CMV infection and matching HLA type.

With respect to this clonotype: The target antigen is unknown. This CDR3 fails to terminate in the conserved phenylalanine or tryptophan, so it likely reflects a read error. The DNA is left out, because the CDR3 cannot be placed on it with certainty; the CDR3 is given as TCRdb lists it.

TCRdb reprocessed the reads via MiXCR and lists one record per CDR3 protein. The sample yields around 530,000 distinct CDR3 sequences, about 17% seen once. Study-wide findings and caveats: Carriers of CMV and the relevant HLA type were discriminated by public TCR beta frequency. The response measured ex vivo was dominated by TCR beta clonotypes (HLA-C-restricted and CMV-specific).

Sequenced material: CD8+ T cells from PBMCs. The TCR sequence derives from a human donor in good health (CMV status not recorded). Some clones in this sample may be carry-over from other donors' samples.

This CDR3 is CASSLLEDEQFL. The V call is TRBV7-3, the J call TRBJ2-1. The CDR3 spans 12 amino acids, including both terminal residues. Looked up from germline, CDR1 is SGHTA and CDR2 is FQGTGA.